This section outlines one T cell receptor (beta chain) sequence together with its context. A read error may produce the germline difference seen at one junction end. Some clones are missing from TCRdb's copy, which holds only in-frame ones; the method was immunoSEQ multiplex PCR. The data hold about 170,000 clones, with over 75% observed a single time. This CDR3 spans 13 amino acids. CDR1 and CDR2 from the germline V gene are SGHTA and FQGNSA. The record originates from a study of blood T cell repertoires in COVID-19. Looking at the study overall: T cells, B-cell-depleted T cells, or PBMCs provided the cDNA or gDNA that served as material.

This chain connects TRBV7-2 to TRBJ2-7, with 7 bases that match TRBD2. Sequencing input: peripheral blood. The receptor was isolated from an elderly man with COVID-19, enrolled during active disease. The CDR3 spells CVSSQSGTYEQYF. In DNA form, the CDR3 reads TGTGTCAGCAGCCAAAGCGGGACCTACGAGCAGTACTTC.